A single sample gave rise to the 25 T cell receptor beta chains below, sequenced in a study of cytomegalovirus exposure and HLA in healthy donors. In the PCR, 60 Vbeta and 13 Jbeta primers were used. Profiled with immunoSEQ multiplex PCR; TCRdb holds only in-frame clones, not every one. Of 75,000 to 100,000 clones listed, under 9% are singletons. The sample was PBMCs. These receptors were obtained from a man aged 45-65 years in good health and CMV-seronegative.

This clone was observed a few times. The chain joins TRBV7-6 to TRBJ1-4; D not certain. The CDR3 length is 16 residues. Germline loops: CDR1 SGHVS, CDR2 FNYEAQ. Between the trimmed V and J ends, which lost 1 base and 8 bases, there was a span of 17 bases. CDR3 amino acids: CASSLGSRPPVEKLFF. In DNA form, the CDR3 reads TGTGCCAGCAGCTTAGGGAGCCGGCCCCCGGTGGAAAAACTGTTTTTT.

This clone was observed a few times. V is TRBV7-2 and J is TRBJ1-1; TRBD1 agrees at 7 bases. V lost 0 bases, J lost 5 bases, and 6 bases stayed unmatched. This CDR3 is 15 amino acids long. Germline V gene data show CDR1 as SGHTA and CDR2 as FQGNSA. CDR3 loop: CASSLANTRGTEAFF. For the CDR3, the DNA is TGTGCCAGCAGCTTAGCCAATACCAGGGGGACTGAAGCTTTCTTT.

The chain employs TRBV7-2 and TRBJ1-2; TRBD1 matches 8 bases. Germline lookup yields CDR1 SGHTA and CDR2 FQGNSA. V lost 5 bases to trimming and J lost 7 bases; unmatched junction nucleotides: 9. CDR3 length: 14 residues. The CDR3 here is CASSPDRDIAGYTF. CDR3 bases: TGTGCCAGCAGCCCGGACAGGGACATTGCTGGCTACACCTTC.

This clone was detected a few times. CDR3: CASRLQSTDTQYF. As DNA, the CDR3 is TGTGCCAGCAGGCTACAGAGCACAGATACGCAGTATTTT. This sequence joins TRBV7-2 and TRBJ2-3; the D is unclear. Germline V lookup: CDR1 SGHTA, CDR2 FQGNSA. There are 13 residues in the CDR3. Trimming removed 6 bases at V and 0 bases at J, with 7 bases between.

This clone was found a few times. This rearrangement joins TRBV7-8 to TRBJ2-7, with 8 bases that match TRBD2. V lost 6 bases, J lost 5 bases, and 12 bases stayed unmatched. The CDR3 runs to 15 residues. Germline CDR1 and CDR2: SGHVS and FQNEAQ. CDR3 DNA sequence: TGTGCCAGCAGTCTCGGGGGGGGTCTAAGAGACGAGCAGTACTTC. Its protein is CASSLGGGLRDEQYF.

V and J are TRBV6-1 and TRBJ1-2; 7 bases agree with TRBD1. Germline V gene lookup returns CDR1 MNHNS and CDR2 SASEGT. With V trimmed by 2 bases and J by 6 bases, 9 bases remained unmatched. The CDR3 contains 15 residues. The CDR3 bases are TGTGCCAGCAGTGAAAGGAACAGGGGAAATGATGGCTACACCTTC. Its translation is CASSERNRGNDGYTF.

The chain couples TRBV5-1 to TRBJ2-5, with D possibly matching TRBD2 (6 bases). Trimming stripped 0 bases from V and 5 bases from J, with 14 bases between. The CDR3 runs to 15 residues. Germline assignment: CDR1 SGHRS and CDR2 YFSETQ. This CDR3 is CASSLARVGGETQYF. The CDR3 DNA sequence: TGCGCCAGCAGCTTGGCCCGCGTGGGAGGTGAGACCCAGTACTTC.

The chain is built from TRBV10-3 and TRBJ2-1; 10 bases align to TRBD1. Losses at the gene ends were 4 bases for V and 3 bases for J; bases not matched to a gene: 15. CDR3 length: 19 residues. CDR1 and CDR2 from the germline V gene are ENHRY and SYGVKD. The CDR3 region has the DNA TGTGCCATCAGTGTTTCCGGGGGACAGGGGTCCTCGGGCTACAATGAGCAGTTCTTC. This gives the protein CAISVSGGQGSSGYNEQFF.

The chain links TRBV5-6 to TRBJ2-3; D is possibly TRBD2 (6 bases). The CDR3 covers 15 residues. The V end lost 3 bases, the J end lost 0 bases, and 11 bases lay between the germline ends. Germline V gene sequence: CDR1 SGHDT, CDR2 YYEEEE. CDR3 sequence (DNA): TGTGCCAGCAGCTACTCTAGCGCTAGCACAGATACGCAGTATTTT. Translation: CASSYSSASTDTQYF.

The chain carries TRBV28 and TRBJ2-7, with 14 bases lining up with TRBD2. CDR1 is MDHEN, CDR2 SYDVKM, per germline. J gave up 6 bases and V 4 bases, and 5 bases lay outside the gene matches. This CDR3 is built from 15 residues. The CDR3 DNA is TGTGCCAGCAGTTCCTTGGGACTAGCGGGAGTCGAGCAGTACTTC. This codes for CASSSLGLAGVEQYF. The full variable domain, with the rest looked up from reference TRBV28 and TRBJ2-7, is DVKVTQSSRYLVKRTGEKVFLECVQDMDHENMFWYRQDPGLGLRLIYFSYDVKMKEKGDIPEGYSVSREKKERFSLILESASTNQTSMYLCASSSLGLAGVEQYFGPGTRLTVT.

This clone was seen only a few times. DNA for the CDR3: TGTGCCAGCAGTGAAGGGCAGACTTACAATGAGCAGTTCTTC. Amino acids: CASSEGQTYNEQFF. The chain employs TRBV2 and TRBJ2-1; unclear D gene. Between the trimmed V and J ends, which lost 1 base and 4 bases, there was a span of 8 bases. CDR1 is SNHLY, CDR2 FYNNEI, per germline. The CDR3 is 14 amino acids. Drawing the rest from reference TRBV2 and TRBJ2-1, the complete variable domain is EPEVTQTPSHQVTQMGQEVILRCVPISNHLYFYWYRQILGQKVEFLVSFYNNEISEKSEIFDDQFSVERPDGSNFTLKIRSTKLEDSAMYFCASSEGQTYNEQFFGPGTRLTVL.

This clone was recorded a few times. The chain has TRBV11-2 and TRBJ1-1, with a tentative D call TRBD1 (5 bases). V was cut by 1 base and J by 1 base, with 13 bases left in between. CDR1 is SGHAT, CDR2 FQNNGV, per germline. The CDR3 sequence is 16 residues long. The CDR3 region has the DNA TGTGCCAGCAGCTTAGCGGCAGGGTGGGGGAACACTGAAGCTTTCTTT. Protein: CASSLAAGWGNTEAFF.

The chain recombines TRBV6-5 with TRBJ2-2; 9 bases map to TRBD1. This CDR3 comprises 14 residues. Germline V gives CDR1 MNHEY, CDR2 SVGAGI. V gave up 2 bases and J gave up 7 bases; unmatched junction bases: 2. The CDR3 DNA sequence: TGTGCCAGCAGTTACGACAGGGGGTACGGGGAGCTGTTTTTT. Its translation is CASSYDRGYGELFF.

This clone turned up a few times. This chain connects TRBV6-5 to TRBJ2-1, with D tentatively TRBD2 (6 bases). Germline V gene sequence: CDR1 MNHEY, CDR2 SVGAGI. V shed 6 bases and J shed 5 bases, with 14 bases lying between them. This CDR3 contains 14 residues. CDR3 nucleotides: TGTGCCAGCAGGCCCCCGGGACTTCACAATGAGCAGTTCTTC. This encodes CASRPPGLHNEQFF.

The chain uses TRBV18 and TRBJ2-7; maybe TRBD1 (6 bases). Germline CDR1 is KGHSH and CDR2 is LQKENI. V gave up 5 bases and J gave up 4 bases, with 12 bases separating them. This CDR3 has 13 residues. The CDR3 spells CASSASRGYEQYF. For the CDR3, the DNA is TGTGCCAGCTCAGCCTCCAGGGGTTACGAGCAGTACTTC.

A few counts support this clone. The chain couples TRBV5-1 to TRBJ2-3; 8 bases fit TRBD2. This CDR3 spans 15 amino acids. V lost 4 bases, J lost 5 bases, and 9 bases stayed unmatched. The germline V gene has CDR1 SGHRS and CDR2 YFSETQ. The CDR3 sequence: CASSGSGGPQDTQYF. The CDR3 coding sequence is TGCGCCAGCAGCGGGTCGGGAGGGCCGCAAGATACGCAGTATTTT.

This clone was seen more than once but under ten times. The genes are TRBV4-1 and TRBJ2-2, with TRBD2 matching 10 bases. CDR1 and CDR2 from the germline V gene are MGHRA and YSYEKL. After removal of 1 base from V and 2 bases from J, the junction contained 7 bases not matched to a gene. The CDR3 runs to 18 residues. The CDR3, as DNA: TGCGCCAGCAGCCAAGGAGGGAGCGGGGGGGACAACACCGGGGAGCTGTTTTTT. It encodes CASSQGGSGGDNTGELFF.

The chain couples TRBV28 to TRBJ2-2, with 7 nucleotides matching TRBD1. Trimming cost V 4 bases and J 5 bases; bases outside gene matches: 4. CDR1 is MDHEN, CDR2 SYDVKM, per germline. This CDR3 is built from 14 residues. The CDR3 protein is CASSSGQMTGELFF. The CDR3 nucleotides read TGTGCCAGCAGTTCGGGACAGATGACCGGGGAGCTGTTTTTT.

There are a few counts of this clone. The gene calls are TRBV19 and TRBJ1-4; no clear D gene. Trimming pared 5 bases from V and 7 bases from J, leaving 17 bases between. From germline, CDR1 is LNHDA and CDR2 SQIVND (reference sequence). CDR3 length equals 15 residues. The CDR3 nucleotides read TGTGCCAGTAGTTTTGGATCTGGGAGTAGTGAAAAACTGTTTTTT. Its translation: CASSFGSGSSEKLFF.

This clone has only a few counts. The CDR3 protein is CASSPDSPSTNEKLFF. In DNA, the CDR3 is TGCGCCAGCAGTCCGGACAGTCCCTCAACTAATGAAAAACTGTTTTTT. This chain uses TRBV10-2 with TRBJ1-4; D is perhaps TRBD1 (6 bases). Trimming took 5 bases from V and 0 from J, leaving 13 bases between them. Germline values: CDR1 WSHSY, CDR2 SAAADI. The CDR3 sequence is 16 residues long.

This clone was observed a handful of times. This chain links TRBV4-1 with TRBJ1-4, with D perhaps matching TRBD1 (5 bases). The V end was cut by 1 base, the J end by 4 bases, with 10 bases between. This CDR3 spans 15 amino acids. The V gene's germline CDR1 is MGHRA and CDR2 YSYEKL. The CDR3 sequence: CASSQASQGNEKLFF. The CDR3 bases are TGCGCCAGCAGCCAAGCGAGTCAGGGTAATGAAAAACTGTTTTTT.

This chain links TRBV6-5 with TRBJ2-7; 8 positions match TRBD1. Germline V gene data show CDR1 as MNHEY and CDR2 as SVGAGI. This CDR3 spans 14 amino acids. V lost 2 bases and J lost 3; bases outside the gene matches: 3. CDR3 bases: TGTGCCAGCAGTTACGACAGGGGTGGCTACGAGCAGTACTTC. It codes for CASSYDRGGYEQYF.

The chain combines TRBV7-2 with TRBJ2-1; 13 bases are shared with TRBD2. Germline V lookup: CDR1 SGHTA, CDR2 FQGNSA. The CDR3 loop spans 16 amino acids. The V and J ends lost 5 bases and 11 bases, in that order; junction bases with no gene match: 12. The CDR3 DNA is TGTGCCAGCAGCCACCTTGGACTAGCGGGGGCGATCCAGCAGTTCTTC. Translating gives CASSHLGLAGAIQQFF.

The table lists this clone with a few counts. The chain employs TRBV27 and TRBJ2-7; 8 nucleotides match TRBD1. The CDR3 consists of 13 residues. Germline CDR1 and CDR2: MNHEY and SMNVEV (reference sequence). V lost 10 bases to trimming and J lost 8 bases; unmatched junction nucleotides: 13. The CDR3 sequence is CATSLGTGGKQYF. For the CDR3, the DNA is TGTGCCACCTCTTTAGGGACAGGAGGAAAGCAGTACTTC.

The chain has TRBV13 and TRBJ2-1, with a tentative D call TRBD2 (5 bases). Germline V gene data show CDR1 as PRHDT and CDR2 as FYEKMQ (reference sequence). V was trimmed by 3 bases and J by 2 bases, leaving 11 bases between them. The CDR3 spans 15 residues. This chain's CDR3 is CASSFSSSTYNEQFF. The CDR3, as DNA: TGTGCCAGCAGCTTCTCTAGCAGCACCTACAATGAGCAGTTCTTC.